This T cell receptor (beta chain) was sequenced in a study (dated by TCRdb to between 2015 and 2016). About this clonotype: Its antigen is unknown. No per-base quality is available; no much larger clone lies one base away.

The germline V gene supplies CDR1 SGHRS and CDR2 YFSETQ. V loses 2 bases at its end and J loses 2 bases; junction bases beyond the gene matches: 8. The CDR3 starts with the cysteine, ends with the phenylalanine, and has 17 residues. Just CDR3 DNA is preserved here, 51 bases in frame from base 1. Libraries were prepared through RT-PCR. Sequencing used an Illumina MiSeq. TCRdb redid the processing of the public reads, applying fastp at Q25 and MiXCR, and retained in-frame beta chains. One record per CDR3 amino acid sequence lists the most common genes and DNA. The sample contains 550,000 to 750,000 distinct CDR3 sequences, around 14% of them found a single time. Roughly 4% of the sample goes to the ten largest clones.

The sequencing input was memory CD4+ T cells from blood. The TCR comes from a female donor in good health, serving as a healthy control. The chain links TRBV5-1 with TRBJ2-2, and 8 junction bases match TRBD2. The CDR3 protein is CASSFLGLEINTGELFF. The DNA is TGCGCCAGCAGCTTCTTGGGACTAGAAATTAACACCGGGGAGCTGTTTTTT.